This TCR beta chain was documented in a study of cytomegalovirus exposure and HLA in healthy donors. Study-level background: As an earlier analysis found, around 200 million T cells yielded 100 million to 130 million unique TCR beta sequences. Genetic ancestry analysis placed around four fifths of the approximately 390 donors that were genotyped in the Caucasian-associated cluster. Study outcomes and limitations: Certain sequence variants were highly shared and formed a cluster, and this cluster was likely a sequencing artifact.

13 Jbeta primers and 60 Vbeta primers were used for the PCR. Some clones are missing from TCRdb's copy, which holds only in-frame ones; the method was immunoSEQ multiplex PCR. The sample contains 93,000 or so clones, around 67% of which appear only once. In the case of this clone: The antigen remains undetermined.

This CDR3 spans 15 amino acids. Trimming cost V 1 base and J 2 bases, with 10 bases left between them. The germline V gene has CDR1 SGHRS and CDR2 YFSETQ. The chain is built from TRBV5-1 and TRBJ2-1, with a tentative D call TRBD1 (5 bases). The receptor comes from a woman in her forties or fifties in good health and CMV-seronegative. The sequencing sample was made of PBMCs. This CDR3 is CASSLTGLAYNEQFF. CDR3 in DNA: TGCGCCAGCAGCTTGACAGGTCTTGCCTACAATGAGCAGTTCTTC.